The present entry profiles one T cell receptor (beta chain) with its context. Assay used: immunoSEQ multiplex PCR; TCRdb lists only in-frame clones, some missing. The sample carries approximately 37,000 clones, approximately 88% recorded once. Per germline, CDR1 LNHNV and CDR2 YYDKDF (reference sequence). This CDR3 has 18 residues. V was pared by 1 base and J by 2 bases, with 10 bases of the junction left unmatched. This sample was taken from a study of blood T cell repertoires in COVID-19. Study at large: The United States, Italy and Spain were the sources of the acute and convalescent COVID-19 samples. The cDNA or gDNA used as material had been derived from T cells, B-cell-depleted T cells, or PBMCs.

The TCR originated in a human donor in a cohort sampled during active COVID-19. Sequencing input: peripheral blood. The rearrangement uses TRBV15 and TRBJ2-3; 9 positions match TRBD2. The CDR3, as DNA: TGTGCCACCAGCAGAGGCAGGACTAGCGAATCCTACACAGATACGCAGTATTTT. Protein product: CATSRGRTSESYTDTQYF. Full variable domain (rest looked up from reference TRBV15 and TRBJ2-3): DAMVIQNPRYQVTQFGKPVTLSCSQTLNHNVMYWYQQKSSQAPKLLFHYYDKDFNNEADTPDNFQSRRPNTSFCFLDIRSPGLGDTAMYLCATSRGRTSESYTDTQYFGPGTRLTVL.